The clone carrying this T cell receptor beta chain was seen a few times. Antigen: not known. Between the trimmed V and J ends, which lost 0 bases and 14 bases, there was a span of 16 bases. CDR3 length: 13 residues. Germline loops: CDR1 MNHEY, CDR2 SMNVEV (reference sequence). This sample is drawn from a study of regulatory T cells in long-lasting Graves disease. Study-level findings and limits: In persistent patients, shared public clonotypes (around 2,500) outnumbered those in new patients (around 1,000).

Construction of the TCR beta libraries employed iRepertoire HTBI primers in conjunction with Arm-PCR of CDR3 regions. TCRdb reanalysed the multiplex PCR reads using MiXCR and keeps one entry per CDR3 protein. The sample contains around 500,000 distinct CDR3 sequences, about 20% of which appear only once. This sample's time point: persistent/refractory GD, antithyroid drugs over 5 years with positive TRAb. After RNA was extracted from PBMCs, the TCR library was made from it. The material was peripheral blood mononuclear cells (PBMCs), obtained when the disease was refractory, from a patient treated with antithyroid drugs. This rearrangement joins TRBV27 to TRBJ1-1; D is unresolved. The receptor's source is a female donor with Graves disease. The CDR3 sequence: CASSLSVGIPVFF. The CDR3 DNA follows: TGTGCCAGCAGTTTATCGGTTGGGATTCCCGTCTTCTTT.